Given below is one T cell receptor beta chain in context. Negative isolation was used for CD8+ and CD4+ T cells, and FACS enrichment was applied to TEMRA cells. The germline V and J ends were trimmed by 4 bases and 0 bases, with 12 bases remaining between them. This CDR3 is built from 15 residues. CDR1 is LGHNA, CDR2 YSLEER, per germline. The entry originates in a study of CD8 T cells in Susac syndrome. At the level of the study: Sequenced Susac syndrome patients included more than five with active disease and under ten who were in remission.

The authors reverse transcribed roughly 0.5 to 1 ug RNA with random hexamers. Amplification of TCR beta CDR3 spanned 54 Vbeta and 13 Jbeta via immunoSEQ multiplex PCR. MiXCR was run by TCRdb on the immunoSEQ multiplex PCR reads, yielding one entry per CDR3 protein. Among approximately 210,000 distinct CDR3 sequences listed, about 95% were seen once. The sequencing sample was made of CD4+ T cells from PBMCs. The V gene is TRBV4-3, the J gene TRBJ1-2, with D perhaps TRBD1 (5 bases). The TCR was taken from a human donor with Susac syndrome. DNA of the CDR3: TGCGCCAGCAGCCCCGGACAACCAGCTAACTATGGCTACACCTTC. Translation: CASSPGQPANYGYTF.